These 22 T cell receptor beta chains originate from one sample sequenced in a study of blood T cell repertoires in COVID-19 (dated by TCRdb to about 2020). The library was obtained by the immunoSEQ multiplex PCR assay. In TCRdb, the immuneACCESS table is reduced to in-frame sequences with V and J assigned. These tables do not hold every clone; where another copy was compared, an unresolved V gene accounts for under half, and the others remain unexplained. For this sample the table gives roughly 11,000 clones, of which 75% to 90% were detected only once. The top ten constitute about 10% of the sample. The sequencing sample was made of peripheral blood. These receptors were taken from a human donor in a cohort sampled during active COVID-19.

This clone was detected once. The gene calls are TRBV12-5 and TRBJ1-1; D is unclear. V was cut by 5 bases and J by 0 bases, with 19 bases left in between. The germline V gene has CDR1 LGHNT and CDR2 FRNRAP. The CDR3 consists of 17 residues. CDR3 region: CASGPVGGDPMNTEAFF. CDR3 coding DNA: TGTGCTAGTGGTCCCGTCGGAGGCGATCCCATGAACACTGAAGCTTTCTTT.

The CDR3 region is CAISDDRSGANVLTF. The CDR3 nucleotides read TGTGCCATCAGTGATGACAGATCTGGGGCCAACGTCCTGACTTTC. V usage is TRBV10-3 and J usage is TRBJ2-6, with D perhaps matching TRBD1 (5 bases). The germline gives CDR1 ENHRY, CDR2 SYGVKD. This CDR3 region has 15 residues. V was trimmed by 3 bases and J by 1 base, leaving 7 bases between them.

This clone was seen a few times. The rearrangement uses TRBV6-2 or TRBV6-3 and TRBJ1-2; no clear D gene. The CDR3 covers 13 residues. The germline CDR1 and CDR2 sequences are MNHEY and SVGEGT. V was cut by 4 bases and J by 1 base, with 7 bases left in between. The DNA for the CDR3 is TGTGCCAGCAGTTCCGGGGTTAACTATGGCTACACCTTC. It translates to CASSSGVNYGYTF.

The chain employs TRBV7-2 and TRBJ1-3, with a weak D call TRBD1 (6 bases). Germline V gene data show CDR1 as SGHTA and CDR2 as FQGNSA. V gave up 5 bases and J gave up 4 bases, with 18 bases separating them. This CDR3 region has 16 residues. The CDR3 sequence: CASSQSPTGSGNTIYF. CDR3 in DNA: TGTGCCAGCAGCCAAAGCCCAACAGGGAGCGGAAACACCATATATTTT.

V gene TRBV7-6 combines with J gene TRBJ2-7; tentatively, D is TRBD1 (5 bases). CDR3 size: 14 residues. Deletions cut 5 bases from V and 3 bases from J, with 14 bases between. Germline CDR1 and CDR2: SGHVS and FNYEAQ. The CDR3 nucleotides read TGTGCCAGCAGCCCCTCTAAGGGGTTCTACGAGCAGTACTTC. Residues: CASSPSKGFYEQYF.

The count of this clone is one. The chain employs TRBV18 and TRBJ2-7, with D possibly matching TRBD2 (5 bases). CDR3 length: 15 residues. Germline V CDR1 and CDR2: KGHSH, LQKENI. Deletions cut 4 bases from V and 0 bases from J, with 13 bases between. The CDR3 bases are TGTGCCAGCTCACATAGCGAGGGTGCCTCCTACGAGCAGTACTTC. Residues: CASSHSEGASYEQYF.

V and J are TRBV2 and TRBJ2-7; 14 nucleotides line up with TRBD2. Germline trimming cut 5 bases from V and 1 base from J; bases unmatched to any gene: 7. The germline gives CDR1 SNHLY, CDR2 FYNNEI. The CDR3 extends over 17 amino acids. CDR3 amino acids: CASSPTGTSGGSYEQYF. The CDR3 nucleotides are TGTGCCAGCAGTCCGACCGGGACTAGCGGGGGATCCTACGAGCAGTACTTC.

The V gene is TRBV27, the J gene TRBJ1-5; a weak D match, TRBD1 (5 bases). The CDR3 loop spans 15 amino acids. Germline V gene data show CDR1 as MNHEY and CDR2 as SMNVEV (reference sequence). Trimming removed 2 bases from V and 9 bases from J, with 17 bases in between. The CDR3, as DNA: TGTGCCAGCAGTTTAGGCCAGGGCGATTATGGGCCCCAGCATTTT. Protein: CASSLGQGDYGPQHF.

The chain recombines TRBV7-2 with TRBJ1-2; D is undetermined. Trimming took 5 bases from V and 7 from J, leaving 23 bases between them. This CDR3 comprises 16 residues. CDR1 and CDR2 (germline): SGHTA, FQGNSA. The CDR3 is CASSPGPLTKRRGYTF. The CDR3 DNA follows: TGTGCCAGCAGCCCCGGCCCCTTAACTAAGCGGCGTGGCTACACCTTC.

The table lists this clone with a few counts. The rearrangement joins TRBV6-5 to TRBJ2-7; 8 bases line up with TRBD1. Germline V gene lookup returns CDR1 MNHEY and CDR2 SVGAGI. This CDR3 has 13 amino acids. The V segment lost 6 bases and the J segment 3 bases; nucleotides outside the gene matches: 4. The CDR3 sequence: CASRRDRYYEQYF. The CDR3 DNA sequence: TGTGCCAGCAGGAGGGACAGGTACTACGAGCAGTACTTC.

The J gene is TRBJ2-2, the V gene TRBV19; D possibly corresponds to TRBD1 (5 bases). V gave up 4 bases and J gave up 5 bases, with 14 bases separating them. Per the germline V gene, CDR1 is LNHDA and CDR2 is SQIVND (reference sequence). The CDR3 spans 15 residues. This chain's CDR3 is CASSTPLGRTGELFF. CDR3 in DNA: TGTGCCAGTAGTACGCCGTTGGGGCGAACCGGGGAGCTGTTTTTT.

The rearrangement uses TRBV30 and TRBJ1-2; weak D call: TRBD1 (5 bases). Germline V CDR1 and CDR2: GTSNPN, SVGIG (reference sequence). This CDR3 is 12 amino acids long. The V end lost 4 bases, the J end lost 5 bases, and 11 bases lay between the germline ends. The CDR3: CAWTAGPYGYTF. In DNA form, the CDR3 reads TGTGCCTGGACAGCGGGGCCTTATGGCTACACCTTC.

The chain uses TRBV18 and TRBJ1-4; 10 bases agree with TRBD1. V lost 4 bases to trimming and J lost 6 bases; unmatched junction nucleotides: 11. Germline CDR1 and CDR2: KGHSH and LQKENI. CDR3 size: 17 residues. This chain's CDR3 is CASSLNRDRGGYEKLFF. In nucleotides, the CDR3 is TGTGCCAGCTCACTAAACCGGGACAGGGGAGGCTATGAAAAACTGTTTTTT.

Sample share makes this clone hyperexpanded (1% or more). The V gene is TRBV12-5, the J gene TRBJ2-2; the D gene is possibly TRBD2 (6 bases). CDR3 size: 13 residues. CDR1 and CDR2 (germline): LGHNT, FRNRAP. The V end lost 6 bases, the J end lost 6 bases, and 11 bases lay between the germline ends. In DNA, the CDR3 is TGTGCTAGTGGCCCGGCGGGGCCCGGGGAGCTGTTTTTT. Protein sequence: CASGPAGPGELFF.

The CDR3 coding sequence is TGTGCCAGCAGCCCAGAGGAGGGGACTGGCAATCAGCCCCAGCATTTT. Translation: CASSPEEGTGNQPQHF. This chain uses TRBV9 with TRBJ1-5; a possible D gene is TRBD1 (5 bases). CDR3 size: 16 residues. V gave up 4 bases and J gave up 2 bases, with 16 bases separating them. Germline CDR1 is SGDLS and CDR2 is YYNGEE.

The V call is TRBV9, the J call TRBJ1-4; 10 bases fit TRBD1. After removal of 4 bases from V and 3 bases from J, the junction contained 3 bases not matched to a gene. CDR1 is SGDLS, CDR2 YYNGEE, per germline. The CDR3 has 15 residues. The CDR3 here is CASSSGTGANEKLFF. The CDR3 DNA reads TGTGCCAGCAGCTCAGGGACAGGGGCTAATGAAAAACTGTTTTTT.

This sequence joins TRBV10-3 and TRBJ2-7, with 8 bases aligning to TRBD1. CDR3 length equals 15 residues. V gave up 9 bases and J gave up 6 bases; unmatched junction bases: 16. The V gene's germline CDR1 is ENHRY and CDR2 SYGVKD. The CDR3 reads CAIGWGRTGNSEQYF. CDR3 nucleotide sequence: TGTGCCATTGGTTGGGGTAGGACAGGGAATTCCGAGCAGTACTTC.

The chain combines TRBV24-1 with TRBJ2-7; D is unresolved. With 3 bases removed from V and 1 base from J, the gap between germline ends came to 9 bases. CDR1 KGHDR and CDR2 SFDVKD come from the germline V gene. The CDR3 covers 14 residues. The CDR3 sequence is CATSDARVSYEQYF. The CDR3 DNA reads TGTGCCACCAGTGATGCCCGGGTTTCCTACGAGCAGTACTTC.

This clone was picked up a small number of times. The chain employs TRBV7-3 and TRBJ2-3; D possibly corresponds to TRBD2 (6 bases). The ends were cut back, 5 bases at V and 6 bases at J, with 18 bases in the middle. Germline assignment: CDR1 SGHTA and CDR2 FQGTGA. The CDR3 loop spans 15 amino acids. The CDR3 DNA is TGTGCCAGCAGCCCCAGCGGGCCCCGTTTGGATACGCAGTATTTT. As protein: CASSPSGPRLDTQYF. The full variable domain, completed using reference TRBV7-3 and TRBJ2-3, is GAGVSQTPSNKVTEKGKYVELRCDPISGHTALYWYRQSLGQGPEFLIYFQGTGAADDSGLPNDRFFAVRPEGSVSTLKIQRTERGDSAVYLCASSPSGPRLDTQYFGPGTRLTVL.

This sequence joins TRBV11-2 and TRBJ1-3; D remains ambiguous. CDR3 length equals 11 residues. Germline CDR1 and CDR2: SGHAT and FQNNGV. V was cut by 7 bases and J by 6 bases, with 7 bases left in between. CDR3 nucleotide sequence: TGTGCCAGCACCCCCTCAAACACCATATATTTT. This codes for CASTPSNTIYF.

The chain is built from TRBV6-1 and TRBJ1-4; 8 bases align to TRBD1. The CDR3 consists of 15 residues. CDR1 is MNHNS and CDR2 is SASEGT in the germline V gene. Germline trimming cut 3 bases from V and 4 bases from J; bases unmatched to any gene: 4. CDR3 sequence: CASSDETGVNEKLFF. CDR3 nucleotides: TGTGCCAGCAGTGACGAGACAGGGGTTAATGAAAAACTGTTTTTT.

The chain has TRBV6-5 and TRBJ1-3; D is ambiguous. V was trimmed by 2 bases and J by 0 bases, leaving 11 bases between them. Germline loops: CDR1 MNHEY, CDR2 SVGAGI. This CDR3 has 16 residues. CDR3 residues: CASSYRPGSSGNTIYF. In nucleotides, the CDR3 is TGTGCCAGCAGTTACCGGCCGGGGTCCTCTGGAAACACCATATATTTT.